These 14 T cell receptor beta chains were sequenced from one sample in a study of blood T cell repertoires in COVID-19. The method was immunoSEQ multiplex PCR; TCRdb's version includes in-frame clones alone and lacks a portion of them. The table shows about 370,000 clones, with around 90% occurring only once. Material for sequencing was peripheral blood. The receptors shown here come from a woman aged 25 to 39 with COVID-19, enrolled during active disease.

This clone showed up just a few times. V gene TRBV6-5 combines with J gene TRBJ2-3, with 10 bases matching TRBD2. Looked up from germline, CDR1 is MNHEY and CDR2 is SVGAGI. CDR3 size: 13 residues. The V segment lost 7 bases and the J segment 5 bases; nucleotides outside the gene matches: 3. CDR3 in amino acids: CASKGLAQDTQYF. CDR3 DNA sequence: TGTGCCAGCAAGGGACTAGCGCAAGATACGCAGTATTTT.

V is TRBV5-1 and J is TRBJ1-5; a possible D gene is TRBD1 (6 bases). The CDR3 is made up of 18 amino acids. The ends were cut back, 2 bases at V and 5 bases at J, with 23 bases in the middle. Germline V lookup: CDR1 SGHRS, CDR2 YFSETQ. Here the CDR3 DNA reads TGCGCCAGCAGCTTAGGGCCCGCGGGGGGGCAAGGGGATCAGCCCCAGCATTTT. As protein: CASSLGPAGGQGDQPQHF.

The V gene is TRBV27, the J gene TRBJ1-2, with no clear D. CDR1 is MNHEY and CDR2 is SMNVEV in the germline V gene (reference sequence). V lost 6 bases to trimming and J lost 14 bases, with 25 bases between them. There are 14 residues in the CDR3. The CDR3 DNA reads as TGTGCCAGCAGCCCCTCGAGGCGGGCGGATAAAGGAACCTTC. Amino acid sequence: CASSPSRRADKGTF.

The rearrangement joins TRBV5-8 to TRBJ2-5; D might be TRBD1 (6 bases). V was pared by 4 bases and J by 0 bases, with 10 bases between. This CDR3 is built from 14 residues. The V gene's germline CDR1 is SGHTS and CDR2 YDEGEE. Here the CDR3 DNA reads TGTGCCAGCAGCCCCGACAGGAACCAAGAGACCCAGTACTTC. Protein: CASSPDRNQETQYF.

The chain is built from TRBV28 and TRBJ1-5, with D tentatively TRBD1 (5 bases). The CDR3 contains 15 residues. V dropped 5 bases and J dropped 4 bases, with 15 bases sitting between them. Germline V gene lookup returns CDR1 MDHEN and CDR2 SYDVKM. The CDR3 region is CASSPTGSPNQPQHF. CDR3 coding DNA: TGTGCCAGCAGTCCCACAGGCAGTCCAAATCAGCCCCAGCATTTT.

The gene calls are TRBV9 and TRBJ2-2; maybe TRBD2 (6 bases). CDR1 and CDR2 (germline): SGDLS, YYNGEE. This CDR3 comprises 13 residues. With 7 bases removed from V and 10 bases from J, the gap between germline ends came to 17 bases. CDR3 nucleotides: TGTGCCAGCTCGACCACTAGCCGGGTGGAGCTGTTTTTT. Protein product: CASSTTSRVELFF.

In this sample, this clone turned up once. The V gene is TRBV5-8, the J gene TRBJ2-7; 9 positions match TRBD1. This CDR3 comprises 15 residues. Germline-derived CDR1 and CDR2 are SGHTS and YDEGEE. V lost 4 bases to trimming and J lost 3 bases; unmatched junction nucleotides: 8. The CDR3: CASSTRQGGYYEQYF. CDR3 DNA sequence: TGTGCCAGCAGCACCAGACAGGGGGGATACTACGAGCAGTACTTC. Based on the CDR3 plus reference TRBV5-8 and TRBJ2-7, the full variable domain is EAGVTQSPTHLIKTRGQQATLRCSPISGHTSVYWYQQALGLGLQFLLWYDEGEERNRGNFPPRFSGRQFPNYSSELNVNALELEDSALYLCASSTRQGGYYEQYFGPGTRLTVT.

The chain uses TRBV20-1 and TRBJ1-3; D might be TRBD1 (5 bases). The V gene's germline CDR1 is DFQATT and CDR2 SNEGSKA (reference sequence). The CDR3 is 13 residues long. Trimming pared 3 bases from V and 4 bases from J, leaving 10 bases between. CDR3 sequence (DNA): TGCAGTGCTAGTCCAGGGTCAGGAAACACCATATATTTT. It codes for CSASPGSGNTIYF.

The chain couples TRBV30 to TRBJ2-1; TRBD2 might be the D (6 bases). Germline-derived CDR1 and CDR2 are GTSNPN and SVGIG (reference sequence). CDR3 size: 15 residues. V was shortened by 0 bases and J by 1 base, with 10 bases between the two germline ends. The CDR3 DNA sequence: TGTGCCTGGAGTGTCGGGCGGGGTTCCTACAATGAGCAGTTCTTC. It is translated as CAWSVGRGSYNEQFF.

V and J are TRBV11-3 and TRBJ2-1; D might be TRBD2 (5 bases). V lost 8 bases, J lost 8 bases, and 16 bases lay in between. CDR3 length: 13 amino acids. Germline values: CDR1 SGHNT, CDR2 YENEEA. The CDR3 bases are TGTGCCAGCGGGAGACTCTTTGGGTATGAGCAGTTCTTC. Its protein product is CASGRLFGYEQFF.

V and J are TRBV5-1 and TRBJ2-1; D unresolved. Per the germline V gene, CDR1 is SGHRS and CDR2 is YFSETQ. The CDR3 totals 15 residues. V lost 3 bases and J 0 bases, leaving 10 bases between the germline ends. The CDR3 here is CASSSLPGSYNEQFF. For the CDR3, the DNA is TGCGCCAGCAGCTCCCTCCCGGGCTCCTACAATGAGCAGTTCTTC.

The chain employs TRBV6-5 and TRBJ2-3; 7 bases align to TRBD2. The CDR3 is 15 residues long. V shed 10 bases and J 2 bases; nucleotides not matched to a gene: 12. In germline, CDR1 is MNHEY, CDR2 SVGAGI. This CDR3 reads CATSVERGYTDTQYF. In DNA, the CDR3 is TGTGCCACTTCGGTGGAGCGGGGATACACAGATACGCAGTATTTT.

The gene calls are TRBV11-3 and TRBJ1-1; maybe TRBD1 (6 bases). Germline V CDR1 and CDR2: SGHNT, YENEEA. V shed 0 bases and J shed 1 base, with 12 bases lying between them. The CDR3 consists of 16 residues. DNA for the CDR3: TGTGCCAGCAGCTTAGATCTGAGGGACAAGAACACTGAAGCTTTCTTT. This encodes CASSLDLRDKNTEAFF.

The chain uses TRBV6-2 or TRBV6-3 and TRBJ2-2; 9 bases line up with TRBD1. Per germline, CDR1 MNHEY and CDR2 SVGEGT. The CDR3 extends over 15 amino acids. J gave up 7 bases and V 4 bases, and 7 bases lay outside the gene matches. The CDR3 sequence is CASSFETGGNGELFF. Here the CDR3 DNA reads TGTGCCAGCAGTTTTGAGACAGGGGGAAACGGGGAGCTGTTTTTT.